The rows below give T cell receptor beta chains drawn from one sample of a study of blood T cell repertoires in COVID-19. Assay: immunoSEQ multiplex PCR; the TCRdb copy retains only in-frame clones and omits some. The table lists just over 200,000 clones, approximately 90% of them singletons. The specimen was peripheral blood. Source of these receptors: an elderly man with acute or convalescent COVID-19. CDR3s include the opening cysteine and the closing phenylalanine or tryptophan. The D gene is left open where the match is weak. Not every row has a clone size; where given, it reads once, few, many or a size class.

clone_size	v_call	j_call	d_call	cdr3_nt	cdr3_aa
NA	TRBV6-5	TRBJ1-2	NA	TGTGCCAGCAGTTTAGCGGGATTACAAGGCTACACCTTC	CASSLAGLQGYTF
NA	TRBV9	TRBJ2-1	TRBD2	TGTGCCAGCAGCGTAGGCTTTGGGACTAGCGGGTTGGGTGAGCAGTTCTTC	CASSVGFGTSGLGEQFF
NA	TRBV7-9	TRBJ1-5	TRBD1	TGTGCCAGCAGCCCCCATGGACAGGGTCCTCAGCCCCAGCATTTT	CASSPHGQGPQPQHF
NA	TRBV2	TRBJ2-7	NA	TGTGCCAGCAGACTTACAGGTACTAACTCCTACGAGCAGTACTTC	CASRLTGTNSYEQYF
NA	TRBV7-8	TRBJ1-2	NA	TGTGCCAGCAGCCAGGCGGGCTATGGCTACACCTTC	CASSQAGYGYTF
NA	TRBV28	TRBJ2-4	TRBD2	TGTGCCAGCAGTCCATCCTTTGGTGGGAGGGGAAACATTCAGTACTTC	CASSPSFGGRGNIQYF
NA	TRBV27	TRBJ2-1	TRBD2	TGTGCCAGCTCCTCGGGACTAGCGGGATACAATGAGCAGTTCTTC	CASSSGLAGYNEQFF
NA	TRBV7-9	TRBJ2-3	TRBD1	TGTGCCAGCAGCCCCGGGACAGGAATTCTCCAGGCGCAGTATTTT	CASSPGTGILQAQYF
NA	TRBV27	TRBJ2-2	TRBD1	TGTGCCAGCAGTAAGGACAGGGCGAGCACCGGGGAGCTGTTTTTT	CASSKDRASTGELFF
NA	TRBV6-5	TRBJ1-1	TRBD1	TGTGCCAGCAGTTCTCCCGGGACAGAGGCTTTCTTT	CASSSPGTEAFF
NA	TRBV6-6	TRBJ1-3	NA	TGTGCCAGCAGTTACTCCAGGCCCTCTGAAAACACCATATATTTT	CASSYSRPSENTIYF
NA	TRBV5-1	TRBJ2-7	TRBD1	TGCGCCAGCAGTAACCGTCGACAGGGAAGCTCCTACGAGCAGTACTTC	CASSNRRQGSSYEQYF
NA	TRBV3-1/TRBV3-2	TRBJ2-1	NA	TGTGCCAGCAGCCAACGCGAGCGAACTTACAATGAGCAGTTCTTC	CASSQRERTYNEQFF
NA	TRBV6-1	TRBJ1-2	TRBD1	TGTGCCAGCAGTGATCTTCAACAGGGGGCGGGAGGCTACACCTTC	CASSDLQQGAGGYTF
NA	TRBV9	TRBJ1-1	NA	TGTGCCAGCAGCCCTAGCGAGAGGGGGGGGTTCACTGAAGCTTTCTTT	CASSPSERGGFTEAFF
NA	TRBV18	TRBJ2-2	TRBD1	TGTGCCAGCTCACCCTGGGACAGGGGGGTCCTCACCGGGGAGCTGTTTTTT	CASSPWDRGVLTGELFF
NA	TRBV28	TRBJ2-7	TRBD1	TGTGCCAGCAGAAACAGGGGAACCTACGAGCAGTACTTC	CASRNRGTYEQYF
NA	TRBV19	TRBJ1-2	NA	TGTGCCAGTAGTATTTTGGGAGGAAATAACTATGGCTACACCTTC	CASSILGGNNYGYTF
NA	TRBV12-5	TRBJ2-3	NA	TGTGCTAGTGGTCCACCCCTAGAAGCAGATACGCAGTATTTT	CASGPPLEADTQYF
NA	TRBV24-1	TRBJ1-1	NA	TGTGCCACCAAAAAACAGGGGAACACTGAAGCTTTCTTT	CATKKQGNTEAFF
NA	TRBV11-2	TRBJ1-1	NA	TGTGCCAGCAGCTTAGACCCACTCGTCGCTTTCTTT	CASSLDPLVAFF
once	TRBV10-3	TRBJ1-2	NA	TGTGCCATCAGTGAGCCTGGACAGACTAACTATGGCTACACCTTC	CAISEPGQTNYGYTF
NA	TRBV10-3	TRBJ2-1	TRBD2	TGTGCCATCAGTACGGGACTAGCGGGAGTAGTAAATGAGCAGTTCTTC	CAISTGLAGVVNEQFF
NA	TRBV3-1/TRBV3-2	TRBJ2-7	NA	TGTGCCAGCAGCCAAGAGGGGCAGATCTTCTACGAGCAGTACTTC	CASSQEGQIFYEQYF
NA	TRBV11-3	TRBJ2-5	NA	TGTGCCAGCAGCTTAGGCGGCAGCCAAGAGACCCAGTACTTC	CASSLGGSQETQYF
NA	TRBV27	TRBJ1-5	TRBD1	TGTGCCAGCAGTTCGCCCGGGACAGGGGGCCCCAATCAGCCCCAGCATTTT	CASSSPGTGGPNQPQHF
NA	TRBV5-4	TRBJ1-2	TRBD1	TGTGCCAGCTCCAGCCCGGGACAGGGTACTAACTATGGCTACACCTTC	CASSSPGQGTNYGYTF
NA	TRBV4-3	TRBJ2-5	TRBD2	TGCGCCAGCAGCCAAGCTTTCGGACTAGCGGGAGTCGGGAGGAGAGAGACCCAGTACTTC	CASSQAFGLAGVGRRETQYF
NA	TRBV21-1	TRBJ2-1	NA	TGTGCCCCACCAAGGGGGAACTCCTACAATGAGCAGTTCTTC	CAPPRGNSYNEQFF
NA	TRBV6-5	TRBJ2-1	TRBD2	TGTGCCAGCAGTTACTCTGCAGGGAGGGGACACAATGAGCAGTTCTTC	CASSYSAGRGHNEQFF
NA	TRBV2	TRBJ2-3	NA	TGTGCCAGCAGGCCCACTACAGATACGCAGTATTTT	CASRPTTDTQYF
NA	TRBV30	TRBJ2-7	TRBD2	TGTGCCTGGACCTCTTCCCGGGAACTCTCCCGCTCAGGGACTAGCGGGACAGCACACGAGCAGTACTTC	CAWTSSRELSRSGTSGTAHEQYF
NA	TRBV7-9	TRBJ2-5	NA	TGTGCCAGCAGCTTAGAAACAGAAGAGACCCAGTACTTC	CASSLETEETQYF
NA	TRBV29-1	TRBJ2-1	NA	TGCAGCGTTTCATCCGGTAGCTATGAGCAGTTCTTC	CSVSSGSYEQFF
once	TRBV4-1	TRBJ1-5	NA	TGCGCCAGCAGCCCCCCGTATAGCAATCAGCCCCAGCATTTT	CASSPPYSNQPQHF
NA	TRBV18	TRBJ2-1	NA	TGTGCCAGCTCACCTCTGATGGCAGGGGTCAATGAGCAGTTCTTC	CASSPLMAGVNEQFF
NA	TRBV12-5	TRBJ1-5	NA	TGTGCTAGTGGTTCCCCTAATCAGCCCCAGCATTTT	CASGSPNQPQHF
NA	TRBV24-1	TRBJ2-1	NA	TGTGCCACCAGTGATTTTTCCGGGGGTGAGGGCGGCTACAATGAGCAGTTCTTC	CATSDFSGGEGGYNEQFF
NA	TRBV7-2	TRBJ1-5	NA	TGTGCCAGCAGCTTAGTGGCAGTGAATCAGCCCCAGCATTTT	CASSLVAVNQPQHF
NA	TRBV27	TRBJ1-4	NA	TGTGCCAGCAGTCGGAAAGTAGCTGAAAAACTGTTTTTT	CASSRKVAEKLFF
NA	TRBV30	TRBJ1-3	NA	TGTGCCTGGAGAAATCCCGGCAGGGTTGGAAACACCATATATTTT	CAWRNPGRVGNTIYF
NA	TRBV24-1	TRBJ2-7	NA	TGTGCCACCAGTGATTCGTCCTACGAGCAGTACTTC	CATSDSSYEQYF
few	TRBV6-5	TRBJ2-7	NA	TGTGCCAGCAGTTATCGTTCAGGGTTGGACGAGCAGTACTTC	CASSYRSGLDEQYF
NA	TRBV28	TRBJ2-5	TRBD2	TGTGCCAGCAGTTCTAGAACTAGCGGGAATCGGGAGACCCAGTACTTC	CASSSRTSGNRETQYF
NA	TRBV7-2	TRBJ2-5	TRBD1	TGTGCCAGCAGCTTCGGACAGGGTCAAGAGACCCAGTACTTC	CASSFGQGQETQYF
few	TRBV5-1	TRBJ2-7	NA	TGCGCCAGCAGCTTGTACGGGGGTGCCTACGAGCAGTACTTC	CASSLYGGAYEQYF
NA	TRBV7-9	TRBJ2-7	TRBD1	TGTGCCAGCAGCTCCACGACAGGGGTCGTCTACGAGCAGTACTTC	CASSSTTGVVYEQYF
NA	TRBV5-1	TRBJ2-5	NA	TGCGCCAGCAGCATACAGGTTCGGGCAGAGACCCAGTACTTC	CASSIQVRAETQYF